The clone carrying this TCR beta chain was seen only once. Trimming took 2 bases from V and 3 from J; bases not matched to a gene: 10. The CDR3 has 18 amino acids. Germline V gives CDR1 SGHAT, CDR2 FQNNGV. The sample is drawn from a study of PD-1 blockade in mismatch repair-deficient tumors. The table came from immunoSEQ multiplex PCR; TCRdb's copy has only in-frame clones and leaves some out. Among some 130,000 clones listed, 88% were seen once. This chain links TRBV11-2 with TRBJ2-2, with TRBD2 identical over 9 bases. The TCR was taken from an adult with mismatch repair-deficient cancer. The sample here was peripheral blood, taken roughly 70 weeks after starting pembrolizumab. The CDR3 sequence: CASSLHGAGGPYTGELFF. The CDR3, as DNA: TGTGCCAGCAGCTTACATGGGGCGGGAGGGCCGTACACCGGGGAGCTGTTTTTT.